This T cell receptor beta chain was sequenced during a study of CD8 T cells in Susac syndrome. Study details: Susac syndrome patients were untreated, on corticosteroids with some adding intravenous immunoglobulin, or on intravenous immunoglobulin only.

With random hexamers, reverse transcription was performed on about 0.5 to 1 ug of RNA. TCRdb recomputed calls from the immunoSEQ multiplex PCR reads with MiXCR, one row per CDR3 protein. The data contain roughly 100,000 distinct CDR3 sequences, around 94% of them singletons. The CD8+ and CD4+ T cells were negatively isolated, with the TEMRA cells enriched by FACS. V gave up 3 bases and J gave up 6 bases; unmatched junction bases: 13. The CDR3 is made up of 17 amino acids. CDR1 and CDR2 (germline): KGHSH, LQKENI. The sequence derives from a human donor with Susac syndrome. The chain is built from TRBV18 and TRBJ2-1; TRBD2 matches at 8 bases. Specimen: CD4+ T cells from PBMCs. This chain's CDR3 is CASSPDTGTRFINEQFF. CDR3 DNA sequence: TGTGCCAGCTCACCGGATACCGGGACTAGATTTATCAATGAGCAGTTCTTC.